The sequence of this T cell receptor (beta chain) was determined in a study of blood T cell repertoires in COVID-19. Turning to the study itself: PBMCs, B-cell-depleted T cells, or T cells were the source of the cDNA or gDNA that made up the material.

Trimming shortened V by 3 bases and J by 0 bases, and 20 bases separated the two germline ends. The CDR3 sequence is 18 residues long. In germline, CDR1 is SGDLS, CDR2 YYNGEE. How the authors handled the data: By means of reference gene primer amplification, nucleated cell counts were estimated. Using immunoSEQ multiplex PCR, the repertoire was profiled, and TCRdb retains in-frame clones only, with some absent. The DNA was the basis for D and trimming; V, J and clone size are from that table. This table holds about 340,000 clones, 70% to 90% found once. The sequence came from a woman aged 60-70 years with COVID-19, enrolled during active disease. The chain carries TRBV9 and TRBJ2-3, with D possibly matching TRBD2 (5 bases). Sequencing used peripheral blood. DNA of the CDR3: TGTGCCAGCAGCGGACCCCCGGTGTATAGCGCTAGCACAGATACGCAGTATTTT. This codes for CASSGPPVYSASTDTQYF.